One and the same sample provided the 28 T cell receptor beta chains below, sequenced in a study of blood T cell repertoires in COVID-19. Only in-frame clones appear in the TCRdb table, and some are missing; sequencing was by immunoSEQ multiplex PCR. Of more than 75,000 clones detected, around 80% appear once; the ten largest clones hold roughly a tenth. Input material: peripheral blood. The source of these receptors is a man aged 60 to 69 with acute or convalescent COVID-19.

V usage is TRBV6-5 and J usage is TRBJ1-5; TRBD1 is a possible D gene (5 bases). This CDR3 region has 13 residues. The V end was cut by 6 bases, the J end by 5 bases, with 11 bases between. Looked up from germline, CDR1 is MNHEY and CDR2 is SVGAGI. CDR3 DNA: TGTGCCAGCAGCGCGAAAGGGGATCAGCCCCAGCATTTT. Translated, it gives CASSAKGDQPQHF.

This clone appeared a single time. The chain has TRBV28 and TRBJ1-1; no firm D call. The CDR3 spans 11 residues. In germline, CDR1 is MDHEN, CDR2 SYDVKM. Trimming removed 11 bases from V and 2 bases from J, with 9 bases in between. CDR3 nucleotides: TGTGCCGCGAGAGGAAACACTGAAGCTTTCTTT. As protein: CAARGNTEAFF.

The chain uses TRBV2 and TRBJ2-7, with D possibly being TRBD1 (6 bases). The V end was cut by 7 bases, the J end by 3 bases, with 13 bases between. This CDR3 is 13 amino acids long. The germline gives CDR1 SNHLY, CDR2 FYNNEI. CDR3 in amino acids: CASKWTALYEQYF. The CDR3 DNA follows: TGTGCCAGCAAATGGACAGCACTCTACGAGCAGTACTTC.

This clone was observed a few times. This chain connects TRBV7-2 to TRBJ1-6; D is unresolved. Germline CDR1 is SGHTA and CDR2 is FQGNSA. V lost 3 bases, J lost 6 bases, and 6 bases lay in between. The CDR3 covers 13 residues. This CDR3 reads CASSLTTNSPLHF. Written as DNA, the CDR3 is TGTGCCAGCAGCTTGACAACTAATTCACCCCTCCACTTT.

The chain's CDR3 is CASSPGRLAGEVGGELFF. In DNA, the CDR3 is TGTGCCAGCAGCCCCGGTAGACTAGCGGGAGAAGTGGGCGGGGAGCTGTTTTTT. The rearrangement uses TRBV5-4 and TRBJ2-2, with TRBD2 matching 12 bases. This CDR3 has 18 amino acids. CDR1 is SGHNT and CDR2 is YYREEE in the germline V gene (reference sequence). V lost 4 bases, J lost 7 bases, and 14 bases stayed unmatched.

The J gene is TRBJ1-1, the V gene TRBV7-9; D gene uncertain. The length of the CDR3 is 12 residues. With 3 bases removed from V and 10 bases from J, the gap between germline ends came to 12 bases. Per germline, CDR1 SEHNR and CDR2 FQNEAQ (reference sequence). The DNA for the CDR3 is TGTGCCAGCAGCTTCGCCCTAAGAGGAGCTTTCTTT. Its translation is CASSFALRGAFF.

The rearrangement uses TRBV7-8 and TRBJ1-1, with D hard to call. Trimming removed 2 bases at V and 5 bases at J, with 6 bases between. The CDR3 spans 12 residues. Germline V gene lookup returns CDR1 SGHVS and CDR2 FQNEAQ. The CDR3, as DNA: TGTGCCAGCAGCTTATCTTTGACTGAAGCTTTCTTT. Amino acids: CASSLSLTEAFF. Variable domain in full (rest from reference TRBV7-8 and TRBJ1-1): GAGVSQSPRYKVAKRGQDVALRCDPISGHVSLFWYQQALGQGPEFLTYFQNEAQLDKSGLPSDRFFAERPEGSVSTLKIQRTQQEDSAVYLCASSLSLTEAFFGQGTRLTVV.

The V gene is TRBV5-1, the J gene TRBJ2-7; TRBD2 is a possible D gene (6 bases). This CDR3 is 15 amino acids long. V was shortened by 2 bases and J by 2 bases, with 14 bases between the two germline ends. Germline values: CDR1 SGHRS, CDR2 YFSETQ. The CDR3 nucleotides read TGCGCCAGCAGCTTCCTGCCTAGCGACACCTACGAGCAGTACTTC. Translation gives CASSFLPSDTYEQYF.

This clone occurred a few times. This chain connects TRBV14 to TRBJ2-7; 8 bases are a match to TRBD1. This CDR3 spans 15 amino acids. The junction had 12 bases not matched to a gene; V was cut back by 4 bases and J by 7 bases. The germline gives CDR1 SGHDN, CDR2 FVKESK. CDR3 DNA sequence: TGTGCCAGCAGCCTAAGGACAGGGTTGGCCCTGGAGCAGTACTTC. Its translation is CASSLRTGLALEQYF.

The CDR3 here is CASTNRGSGGYTF. The CDR3 coding sequence is TGTGCCAGCACCAACAGGGGATCGGGGGGCTACACCTTC. V and J are TRBV2 and TRBJ1-2; TRBD1 aligns across 7 bases. Germline loops: CDR1 SNHLY, CDR2 FYNNEI. The CDR3 is made up of 13 amino acids. The ends lost 7 bases at V and 8 bases at J; junction bases unmatched: 10.

The chain couples TRBV6-5 to TRBJ1-2, with a weak D call TRBD1 (5 bases). Germline CDR1 and CDR2: MNHEY and SVGAGI. The CDR3 totals 12 residues. V was shortened by 6 bases and J by 3 bases, with 8 bases between the two germline ends. CDR3 sequence (DNA): TGTGCCAGCAGGCCGACAGACTATGGCTACACCTTC. Amino acid sequence: CASRPTDYGYTF.

This clone was recorded only once. The chain links TRBV6-5 to TRBJ1-5, with D perhaps TRBD1 (5 bases). The CDR3 sequence is 14 residues long. V was cut by 0 bases and J by 6 bases, with 9 bases left in between. Germline values: CDR1 MNHEY, CDR2 SVGAGI. The CDR3 nucleotides are TGTGCCAGCAGTTACTCGAAAGGGGCTCAGCCCCAGCATTTT. This codes for CASSYSKGAQPQHF.

This clone showed up just once. The chain combines TRBV12-3 or TRBV12-4 with TRBJ2-3, with D tentatively TRBD2 (5 bases). The ends were cut back, 7 bases at V and 3 bases at J, with 8 bases in the middle. The CDR3 contains 12 residues. CDR3 DNA sequence: TGTGCCAGCACCCAGCGGACAGATACGCAGTATTTT. This gives the protein CASTQRTDTQYF.

The rearrangement uses TRBV7-2 and TRBJ2-3, with D unresolved. This CDR3 has 12 amino acids. V lost 8 bases to trimming and J lost 1 base, with 7 bases between them. Germline assignment: CDR1 SGHTA and CDR2 FQGNSA. The CDR3: CASGGRTDTQYF. The CDR3 nucleotides are TGTGCCAGCGGCGGCCGCACAGATACGCAGTATTTT.

The genes are TRBV28 and TRBJ2-5; 10 nucleotides align to TRBD2. The junction had 5 bases not matched to a gene; V was cut back by 5 bases and J by 5 bases. Germline lookup yields CDR1 MDHEN and CDR2 SYDVKM. The CDR3 runs to 14 residues. The CDR3 DNA reads TGTGCCAGCAGTCGGACTAGCGGAGTGGAGACCCAGTACTTC. Its protein is CASSRTSGVETQYF.

The V call is TRBV28, the J call TRBJ1-2, with TRBD1 identical over 8 bases. V lost 6 bases to trimming and J lost 5 bases; unmatched junction nucleotides: 11. The CDR3 totals 15 residues. The germline CDR1 and CDR2 sequences are MDHEN and SYDVKM. This chain's CDR3 is CASSPPPGTGYGYTF. The DNA of the CDR3 is TGTGCCAGCAGCCCACCGCCCGGGACAGGTTATGGCTACACCTTC.

This clone appeared a few times. J is TRBJ2-7 and V is TRBV5-1; TRBD2 matches at 10 bases. The CDR3 runs 15 residues. V shed 4 bases, J shed 7 bases, and the junction held 11 bases outside the gene matches. The V gene's germline CDR1 is SGHRS and CDR2 YFSETQ. CDR3 nucleotide sequence: TGCGCCAGCAGCCTCGGGGTAGCGGGGGGTGAGGAGCAGTACTTC. As protein: CASSLGVAGGEEQYF.

The J gene is TRBJ2-4, the V gene TRBV19; 7 bases line up with TRBD2. From germline, CDR1 is LNHDA and CDR2 SQIVND (reference sequence). CDR3 length equals 16 residues. Trimming removed 0 bases from V and 5 bases from J; junction bases left unmatched: 7. Here the CDR3 reads CASSIDFGGTQNIQYF. The CDR3 coding sequence is TGTGCCAGTAGTATAGACTTCGGGGGGACCCAAAACATTCAGTACTTC. Full variable domain (missing parts from reference TRBV19 and TRBJ2-4): DGGITQSPKYLFRKEGQNVTLSCEQNLNHDAMYWYRQDPGQGLRLIYYSQIVNDFQKGDIAEGYSVSREKKESFPLTVTSAQKNPTAFYLCASSIDFGGTQNIQYFGAGTRLSVL.

The rearrangement uses TRBV19 and TRBJ1-5, with D perhaps matching TRBD1 (5 bases). V lost 5 bases and J 2 bases, leaving 10 bases between the germline ends. This CDR3 is 14 amino acids long. Germline V gene sequence: CDR1 LNHDA, CDR2 SQIVND (reference sequence). DNA of the CDR3: TGTGCCAGTAGTTGGGGCAGGGGCAATCAGCCCCAGCATTTT. Its translation is CASSWGRGNQPQHF.

This chain joins TRBV28 and TRBJ1-2; TRBD1 aligns across 7 bases. V lost 7 bases, J lost 9 bases, and 11 bases stayed unmatched. Germline assignment: CDR1 MDHEN and CDR2 SYDVKM. The CDR3 length is 13 residues. CDR3 region: CASTKGARGRYTF. In nucleotides, the CDR3 is TGTGCCAGCACCAAGGGGGCCAGGGGCCGCTACACCTTC.

This chain uses TRBV19 with TRBJ2-1; D might be TRBD2 (5 bases). Germline values: CDR1 LNHDA, CDR2 SQIVND (reference sequence). V was cut by 6 bases and J by 8 bases, with 23 bases left in between. The CDR3 contains 16 residues. CDR3 DNA sequence: TGTGCCAGTAGATCGCCCTTTCGAGGGAAGGGCTATGAGCAGTTCTTC. Translated, it gives CASRSPFRGKGYEQFF.

The rearrangement links TRBV12-3 or TRBV12-4 to TRBJ1-2, with D possibly TRBD1 on 5 matching bases. V lost 3 bases, J lost 8 bases, and 13 bases lay in between. The CDR3 totals 13 residues. CDR3 loop: CASSFAQGGGYTF. The CDR3 DNA sequence: TGTGCCAGCAGTTTTGCGCAGGGTGGGGGCTACACCTTC.

The chain combines TRBV5-1 with TRBJ2-2; unclear D gene. V shed 2 bases and J shed 9 bases, with 8 bases lying between them. From germline, CDR1 is SGHRS and CDR2 YFSETQ. The CDR3 consists of 12 residues. The CDR3: CASSLGARELFF. CDR3 in DNA: TGCGCCAGCAGCTTAGGAGCGCGGGAGCTGTTTTTT.

The chain combines TRBV28 with TRBJ1-3; TRBD1 is a possible D gene (6 bases). CDR1 is MDHEN, CDR2 SYDVKM, per germline. CDR3 length equals 15 residues. The V end lost 5 bases, the J end lost 3 bases, and 14 bases lay between the germline ends. The chain's CDR3 is CASSEGGSRGNTIYF. For the CDR3, the DNA is TGTGCCAGCAGTGAAGGGGGTTCACGTGGAAACACCATATATTTT. Together with reference TRBV28 and TRBJ1-3, the CDR3 gives the full variable domain: DVKVTQSSRYLVKRTGEKVFLECVQDMDHENMFWYRQDPGLGLRLIYFSYDVKMKEKGDIPEGYSVSREKKERFSLILESASTNQTSMYLCASSEGGSRGNTIYFGEGSWLTVV.

The chain combines TRBV4-1 with TRBJ1-6, with D perhaps matching TRBD1 (6 bases). V gave up 4 bases and J gave up 6 bases, with 7 bases separating them. The CDR3 has 13 residues. Germline V gene lookup returns CDR1 MGHRA and CDR2 YSYEKL. The CDR3 DNA reads TGCGCCAGCAGCCGGACAGTTAATTCACCCCTCCACTTT. It encodes CASSRTVNSPLHF.

Comments on this clone: Mismatch with germline at one junction end may stem from a read error. The rearrangement uses TRBV10-3 and TRBJ2-5, with 13 bases fitting TRBD2. Germline assignment: CDR1 ENHRY and CDR2 SYGVKD. The CDR3 consists of 13 residues. CDR3 region: CAISGLAGEILNF. Written as DNA, the CDR3 is TGTGCCATCAGCGGACTAGCGGGGGAGATACTAAACTTC.

This clone was counted once. The chain employs TRBV7-2 and TRBJ2-3; 8 nucleotides line up with TRBD2. The junction had 10 bases not matched to a gene; V was cut back by 8 bases and J by 6 bases. The germline CDR1 and CDR2 sequences are SGHTA and FQGNSA. This CDR3 region has 14 residues. The CDR3 sequence: CASDPGGSRDTQYF. In nucleotides, the CDR3 is TGTGCCAGCGATCCGGGGGGGAGCAGGGATACGCAGTATTTT.

The chain joins TRBV4-2 to TRBJ1-2; D may be TRBD1 (5 bases). The CDR3 totals 16 residues. The germline gives CDR1 LGHNA, CDR2 YNFKEQ. V was clipped by 0 bases and J by 4 bases, with 15 bases between them. The CDR3 region has the DNA TGTGCCAGCAGCCAAGAACGGACACCCCAGACCTATGGCTACACCTTC. It encodes CASSQERTPQTYGYTF.